This T cell receptor beta chain was identified during a study of T cells in Graves' hyperthyroidism and ophthalmopathy. This clonotype was counted many times. Germline assignment: CDR1 KGHSH and CDR2 LQKENI. CDR3 length: 14 residues. V was cut by 2 bases and J by 5 bases, with 10 bases left in between. The TCR beta CDR3 regions underwent amplification using RNA transcripts as the source. Researchers ran a first-round RT-PCR on the TCR CDR3 using the HTBI primer set. From the multiplex PCR reads, TCRdb called clonotypes with MiXCR, one entry per CDR3 protein. The sample includes about 360,000 distinct CDR3 sequences, roughly an eighth of them seen just once.

The clonotype was recovered from a woman aged 18-29 years with Graves' hyperthyroidism. This chain connects TRBV18 to TRBJ1-3; tentative D call: TRBD1 (6 bases). The sequencing sample was made of blood. CDR3 DNA sequence: TGTGCCAGCTCACCAGGGGGCTTAAGAAACACCATATATTTT. This translates into CASSPGGLRNTIYF.